The 7 T cell receptor beta chains given below trace back to one sample, sequenced in a study of read filtering for tumor transcriptome and immune sequencing. This library used roughly 400 ng RNA and molecular barcoded adaptors spanning alpha/delta and beta/gamma chains. TCRdb re-called the reads with MiXCR, one entry per CDR3 protein. This table has over 90,000 distinct CDR3 sequences, 20% to 25% appearing once. The sequenced material came from a population of CD138-negative cells sorted from bone marrow. These receptors were taken from a donor aged 40 or over with multiple myeloma.

The rearrangement links TRBV29-1 to TRBJ1-5; 7 bases fit TRBD1. Looked up from germline, CDR1 is SQVTM and CDR2 is ANQGSEA. Trimming cost V 5 bases and J 6 bases; bases outside gene matches: 7. The CDR3 totals 13 residues. CDR3 DNA: TGCAGCGTTAGACAGGGTCTTGGTCAGCCCCAGCATTTT. Translating it yields CSVRQGLGQPQHF.

The sample holds many counts of this clonotype. The chain has TRBV28 and TRBJ2-3; TRBD2 matches at 9 bases. V lost 4 bases, J lost 2 bases, and 10 bases stayed unmatched. This CDR3 is built from 17 residues. Germline-derived CDR1 and CDR2 are MDHEN and SYDVKM. The CDR3 DNA follows: TGTGCCAGCAGTTCCGCCCCAGCTAGCGGGACCACAGATACGCAGTATTTT. This sequence encodes CASSSAPASGTTDTQYF.

A remark on this clonotype: Germline is not matched at one junction end, which may reflect a read error. The V call is TRBV12-3 or TRBV12-4, the J call TRBJ2-5; TRBD2 is a possible D gene (7 bases). There are 14 residues in the CDR3. The CDR3 DNA sequence: TGTGCCGGCAGTCCCCTGGCGGGGGCAGGGACCCAGTACTTC. It encodes CAGSPLAGAGTQYF.

This clonotype is labeled as medium-sized. The CDR3 nucleotides read TGCGCCAGCAGCTCCGGACAGACCGACAATGAGCAGTTCTTC. Encoded protein: CASSSGQTDNEQFF. The rearrangement uses TRBV5-1 and TRBJ2-1, with TRBD1 as a possible D gene (6 bases). The V gene lost 3 bases and the J gene lost 5 bases, with 12 bases spanning the gap. CDR3 length equals 14 residues. Germline V gives CDR1 SGHRS, CDR2 YFSETQ.

Many counts were recorded for this clonotype. The germline gene is not matched at one end of the junction; a read error may be the cause. The rearrangement uses TRBV6-5 and TRBJ2-1; D may be TRBD1 or TRBD2 (5 bases each). This CDR3 region has 16 residues. The germline gives CDR1 MNHEY, CDR2 SVGAGI. The chain's CDR3 is CASSLSGTGRNNQQFF. The CDR3, as DNA: TGTGCCAGCAGTCTCTCCGGGACCGGGCGGAACAATCAGCAGTTCTTC.

Notes on this clonotype: Possible read error: a much larger clone is one base away. The V and J genes are TRBV5-1 and TRBJ1-2; tentatively, D is TRBD1 (5 bases). The CDR3 length is 14 residues. Germline V gene data show CDR1 as SGHRS and CDR2 as YFSETQ. Here the CDR3 reads CASSSDSANYGNTF. DNA for the CDR3: TGCGCCAGCAGCTCCGACAGTGCCAACTATGGCAACACCTTC.

Points on this clonotype: A much larger clone is a single base away; this may be a read error. This likely comes from a read error, as the CDR3 has no conserved phenylalanine or tryptophan at its end. The V gene is TRBV29-1, the J gene TRBJ2-2, with TRBD1 as a possible D gene (5 bases). The CDR3 length is 12 residues. Looked up from germline, CDR1 is SQVTM and CDR2 is ANQGSEA. The V and J ends lost 8 bases and 4 bases respectively, with 11 bases between them. The CDR3 here is CSQKGATGELFL. The CDR3 bases are TGCAGCCAAAAAGGGGCCACCGGGGAGCTGTTTCTT.